The clone carrying this T cell receptor beta chain occurred once. TRAV- and TRBV-specific primers primed first-strand cDNA, covering alpha and beta chains. TCR amplification used 20 PCR cycles, a constant-region primer and a V-primer adapter. A single record per CDR3 protein comes from TCRdb applying MiXCR to the reads. The data contain roughly 56,000 distinct CDR3 sequences, about 25% of them singletons. Time point specified: after trial treatment. Specified treatment: LDRT plus nivolumab, ipilimumab, low-dose cyclophosphamide and aspirin (RACIN trial). Nivolumab, ipilimumab, aspirin, low-dose cyclophosphamide and low-dose radiotherapy were given to donors. This CDR3 comprises 14 residues. Germline V lookup: CDR1 MDHEN, CDR2 SYDVKM. Trimming pared 7 bases from V and 1 base from J, leaving 12 bases between. The sample comes from a study of low-dose radiotherapy and immunotherapy resistance in tumors. The overall study: Cohort 1 was given 0.5 Gy per fraction every 2 weeks, for 6.5 Gy total.

Sequenced material: PBMCs, taken after low-dose radiotherapy plus immunotherapy. The gene calls are TRBV28 and TRBJ2-3, with D possibly TRBD1 on 6 matching bases. This TCR derives from a male donor with prostate cancer. CDR3 DNA sequence: TGTGCCAGCAAAACAGGGTCGGGCACAGATACGCAGTATTTT. This encodes CASKTGSGTDTQYF.